This T cell receptor beta chain is drawn from a study of regulatory T cells in long-lasting Graves disease. Libraries of TCR beta came from iRepertoire HTBI primers plus Arm-PCR of CDR3 regions. One entry per CDR3 protein results from TCRdb running MiXCR on the multiplex PCR reads. Of about 420,000 distinct CDR3 sequences listed, about 15% are singletons. This clonotype was counted a few times. The time point here: newly diagnosed GD, antithyroid drugs for less than 3 months. Construction of the TCR library relied on RNA isolated from PBMCs. All patients originated from an endocrinology department located in Xi'an, China. The same sample was also studied in work on T cells in Graves' hyperthyroidism and ophthalmopathy.

The clonotype was recovered from a young woman with Graves disease. This specimen was peripheral blood mononuclear cells (PBMCs), taken at new diagnosis, from a patient treated with antithyroid drugs.

This chain's CDR3 is CASSSELANTYEQYF. The DNA for the CDR3 is TGTGCCAGCAGCTCAGAACTAGCGAATACCTACGAGCAGTACTTC. This chain links TRBV5-4 with TRBJ2-7, with 7 nucleotides matching TRBD2. Germline trimming cut 3 bases from V and 2 bases from J; bases unmatched to any gene: 8. CDR3 size: 15 residues. Per germline, CDR1 SGHNT and CDR2 YYREEE (reference sequence).